The clone carrying this TCR beta chain was observed at least ten times. What it binds is unknown. CDR3 length: 16 amino acids. J was trimmed by 6 bases and V by 0 bases; bases with no gene match: 6. The germline CDR1 and CDR2 sequences are LGHNA and YSLEER. This record belongs to a study of spatial heterogeneity in lung cancer. Study-wide results and caveats: At resection, ubiquitous expanded tumor TCRs appeared in blood more than at follow-up.

TCRdb re-called the 5' RACE reads through MiXCR, storing one row per CDR3 protein. The table records more than 45,000 distinct CDR3 sequences, roughly 5% of them present only once. This sample's time point: sample taken at primary tumor resection. The input material, whole RNA from tumor, nontumor lung or frozen PBMC, was sequenced unsorted. Patients with untreated early-stage non-small cell lung cancer, numbering some 72, were the donors. This clonotype originated in a male donor with early-stage non-small cell lung cancer. Sequenced here: PBMCs, sampled at surgery. The J gene is TRBJ1-5, the V gene TRBV4-3, with 9 bases identical to TRBD1. CDR3 amino acids: CASSQDLTGGGQPQHF. The DNA of the CDR3 is TGCGCCAGCAGCCAAGATCTGACAGGGGGAGGTCAGCCCCAGCATTTT.